In its sample, the clone carrying this T cell receptor beta chain was seen many times. Its antigen is currently unknown. The data are from a study of T cells in Graves' hyperthyroidism and ophthalmopathy. Together with thyroid ultrasound, orbital computed tomography, serum thyroxine and TRAb, clinical symptoms were used for diagnoses. General study points: Blood also showed most of the thyroid clonotypes that were expanded above 0.001.

Researchers took RNA transcripts and amplified the TCR beta CDR3 regions from them. A set of HTBI primers served as the primers for a first-round RT-PCR of the TCR CDR3. TCRdb reprocessed the multiplex PCR reads via MiXCR and lists one record per CDR3 protein. Here the sample spans approximately 300,000 distinct CDR3 sequences, approximately 17% being singletons. The specimen sequenced was blood. The TCR originated in a woman aged 60-75 years with Graves' ophthalmopathy.

Here the CDR3 reads CASSQERQGISGNTIYF. For the CDR3, the DNA is TGTGCCAGCAGCCAAGAACGGCAGGGAATTAGTGGAAACACCATATATTTT. This chain uses TRBV3-1 with TRBJ1-3; possibly TRBD1 for D (5 bases). V lost 0 bases and J 3 bases, leaving 15 bases between the germline ends. The CDR3 spans 17 residues. Germline CDR1 and CDR2: LGHDT and YNNKEL (reference sequence).